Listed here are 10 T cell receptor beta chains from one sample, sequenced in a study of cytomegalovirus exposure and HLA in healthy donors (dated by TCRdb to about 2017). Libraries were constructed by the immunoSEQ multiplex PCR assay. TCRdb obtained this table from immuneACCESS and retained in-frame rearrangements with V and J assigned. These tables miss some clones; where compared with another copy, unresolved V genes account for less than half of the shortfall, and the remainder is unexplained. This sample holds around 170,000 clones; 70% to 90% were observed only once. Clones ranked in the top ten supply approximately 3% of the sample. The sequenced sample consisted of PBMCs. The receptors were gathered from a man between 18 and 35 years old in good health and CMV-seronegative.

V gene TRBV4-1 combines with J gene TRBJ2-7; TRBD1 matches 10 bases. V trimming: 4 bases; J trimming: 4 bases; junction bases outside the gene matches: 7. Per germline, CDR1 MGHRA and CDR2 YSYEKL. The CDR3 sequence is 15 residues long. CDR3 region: CASSPRQGALYEQYF. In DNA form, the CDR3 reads TGCGCCAGCAGCCCTAGACAGGGGGCATTATACGAGCAGTACTTC.

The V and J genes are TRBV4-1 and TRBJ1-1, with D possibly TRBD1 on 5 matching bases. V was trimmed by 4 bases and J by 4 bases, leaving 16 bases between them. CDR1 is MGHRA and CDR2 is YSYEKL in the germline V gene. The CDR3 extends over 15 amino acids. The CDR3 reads CASSLSAGGGTEAFF. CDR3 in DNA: TGCGCCAGCAGCCTCTCGGCGGGGGGTGGCACTGAAGCTTTCTTT.

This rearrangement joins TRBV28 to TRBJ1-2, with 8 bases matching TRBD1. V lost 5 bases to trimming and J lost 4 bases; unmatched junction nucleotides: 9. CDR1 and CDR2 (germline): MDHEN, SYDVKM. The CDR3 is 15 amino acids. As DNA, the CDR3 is TGTGCCAGCAGTACCGGACAGGGCAGCTCCTATGGCTACACCTTC. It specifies CASSTGQGSSYGYTF.

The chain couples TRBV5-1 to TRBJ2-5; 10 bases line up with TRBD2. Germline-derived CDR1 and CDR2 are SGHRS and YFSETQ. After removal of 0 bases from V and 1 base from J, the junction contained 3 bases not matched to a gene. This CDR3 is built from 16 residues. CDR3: CASSLGSGGFQETQYF. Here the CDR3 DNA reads TGCGCCAGCAGCTTGGGTAGCGGGGGGTTCCAAGAGACCCAGTACTTC.

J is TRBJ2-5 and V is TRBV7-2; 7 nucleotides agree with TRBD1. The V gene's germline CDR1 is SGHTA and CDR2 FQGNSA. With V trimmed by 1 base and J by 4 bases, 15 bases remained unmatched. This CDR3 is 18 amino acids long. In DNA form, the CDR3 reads TGTGCCAGCAGCTTAGTCGCCCGGGCAGGGGGATTTCGAGAGACCCAGTACTTC. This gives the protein CASSLVARAGGFRETQYF.

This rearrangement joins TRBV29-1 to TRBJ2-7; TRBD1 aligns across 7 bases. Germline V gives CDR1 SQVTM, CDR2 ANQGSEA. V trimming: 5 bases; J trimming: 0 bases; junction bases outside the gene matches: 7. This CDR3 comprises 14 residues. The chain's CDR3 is CSVSQGPPSYEQYF. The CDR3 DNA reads TGCAGCGTTTCACAGGGGCCCCCCTCCTACGAGCAGTACTTC.

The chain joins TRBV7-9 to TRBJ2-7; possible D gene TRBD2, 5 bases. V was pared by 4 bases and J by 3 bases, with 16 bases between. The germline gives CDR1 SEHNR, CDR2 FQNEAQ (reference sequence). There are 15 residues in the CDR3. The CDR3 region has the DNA TGTGCCAGCAGCTCCGGGTCAAACGGGATCTACGAGCAGTACTTC. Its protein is CASSSGSNGIYEQYF. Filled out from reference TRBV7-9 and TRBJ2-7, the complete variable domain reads DTGVSQNPRHKITKRGQNVTFRCDPISEHNRLYWYRQTLGQGPEFLTYFQNEAQLEKSRLLSDRFSAERPKGSFSTLEIQRTEQGDSAMYLCASSSGSNGIYEQYFGPGTRLTVT.

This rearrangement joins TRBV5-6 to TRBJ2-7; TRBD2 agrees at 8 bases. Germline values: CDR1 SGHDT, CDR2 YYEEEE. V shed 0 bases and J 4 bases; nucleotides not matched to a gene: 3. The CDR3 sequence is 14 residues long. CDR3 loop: CASSLAGGLYEQYF. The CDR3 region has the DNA TGTGCCAGCAGCTTGGCGGGAGGGCTTTACGAGCAGTACTTC.

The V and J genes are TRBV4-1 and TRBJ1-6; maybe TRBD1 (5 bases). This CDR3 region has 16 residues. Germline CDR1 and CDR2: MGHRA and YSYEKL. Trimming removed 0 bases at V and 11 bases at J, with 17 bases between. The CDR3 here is CASSQDLAATGAPLHF. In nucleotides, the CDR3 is TGCGCCAGCAGCCAAGATCTTGCGGCGACGGGGGCACCCCTCCACTTT.

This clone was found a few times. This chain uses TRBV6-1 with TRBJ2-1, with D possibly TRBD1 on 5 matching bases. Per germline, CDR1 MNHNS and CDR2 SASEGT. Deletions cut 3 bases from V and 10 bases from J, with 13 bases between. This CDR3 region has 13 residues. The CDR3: CASSEVRGIEQFF. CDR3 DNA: TGTGCCAGCAGTGAGGTTAGGGGCATAGAGCAGTTCTTC.